This TCR beta chain was captured in a study of blood T cells in healthy people across ages. The V segment lost 6 bases and the J segment 3 bases; nucleotides outside the gene matches: 3. From germline, CDR1 is MNHEY and CDR2 SMNVEV (reference sequence). The CDR3 is 14 residues long. Alongside a J-beta primer mix, a sample-barcoded 5' primer served in a second PCR lasting roughly 6 to 11 cycles. TCRdb re-derived calls from the 5' RACE reads in MiXCR, one entry per CDR3 protein. The profile covers approximately 800,000 distinct CDR3 sequences, with about 34% appearing a single time and roughly 13% taken by the ten largest.

This chain uses TRBV27 with TRBJ1-4; 8 nucleotides agree with TRBD1. This TCR came from a man younger than 30 in good health. The sequenced sample consisted of blood. DNA for the CDR3: TGTGCCAGCAGCATACAGGGGGCTAATGAAAAACTGTTTTTT. Translated, it gives CASSIQGANEKLFF.